One sample yielded the 12 T cell receptor beta chains listed below, sequenced in a study of cytomegalovirus exposure and HLA in healthy donors. The primer mix had 60 Vbeta and 13 Jbeta primers. The assay was immunoSEQ multiplex PCR, and TCRdb's table has in-frame clones only and misses some. The table has approximately 110,000 clones, around 70% seen once. Sequenced input: PBMCs. These receptors originate from a woman aged 40 to 50 in good health and CMV-seropositive.

CDR3 amino acids: CASSPGGAGGTGELFF. The CDR3 DNA sequence: TGCGCCAGCAGCCCCGGCGGAGCGGGAGGCACCGGGGAGCTGTTTTTT. The chain couples TRBV5-1 to TRBJ2-2; 9 bases map to TRBD2. Trimming at V came to 4 bases and at J to 4 bases, leaving 8 bases not matched to a gene. The CDR3 runs 16 residues. Germline CDR1 SGHRS, CDR2 YFSETQ.

This clone was seen a single time. The CDR3 region has the DNA TGCGCCAGCAGCCATCAATACCCCGGGACAGGATCGGATGAAGCTTTCTTT. Protein: CASSHQYPGTGSDEAFF. The chain uses TRBV4-3 and TRBJ1-1, with 8 bases aligning to TRBD1. The V and J ends lost 3 bases and 7 bases, in that order; junction bases with no gene match: 16. Germline V gives CDR1 LGHNA, CDR2 YSLEER. CDR3 length equals 17 residues.

The chain is built from TRBV30 and TRBJ1-5, with TRBD1 as a possible D gene (5 bases). The germline V gene has CDR1 GTSNPN and CDR2 SVGIG (reference sequence). The V gene lost 3 bases and the J gene lost 7 bases, with 13 bases spanning the gap. This CDR3 contains 13 residues. CDR3 nucleotides: TGTGCCTGGAGCCTTTCCAGGGAACAGCCCCAGCATTTT. Translation: CAWSLSREQPQHF.

The V gene is TRBV6-1, the J gene TRBJ1-1; the D gene is possibly TRBD1 (5 bases). Looked up from germline, CDR1 is MNHNS and CDR2 is SASEGT. This CDR3 is 14 amino acids long. Trimming took off 5 bases at V and 0 bases at J, with 10 bases between the two ends. The CDR3 DNA reads as TGTGCCAGCAGTCCGCGGGGGATGAACACTGAAGCTTTCTTT. Residues: CASSPRGMNTEAFF.

J is TRBJ1-6 and V is TRBV5-5; a possible D gene is TRBD1 (6 bases). The germline V and J ends were trimmed by 2 bases and 12 bases, with 9 bases remaining between them. The length of the CDR3 is 12 residues. Germline V gene data show CDR1 as SGHKS and CDR2 as YYEKEE (reference sequence). The CDR3 here is CASSLQGKPLHF. The CDR3 region has the DNA TGTGCCAGCAGCTTACAGGGAAAACCCCTCCACTTT.

This chain connects TRBV2 to TRBJ1-4; D not certain. Germline values: CDR1 SNHLY, CDR2 FYNNEI. V was trimmed by 5 bases and J by 2 bases, leaving 9 bases between them. This CDR3 is built from 14 residues. CDR3: CASSIPGTNEKLFF. The CDR3 region has the DNA TGTGCCAGCAGTATACCCGGGACTAATGAAAAACTGTTTTTT.

The chain joins TRBV7-2 to TRBJ2-7; 10 positions match TRBD2. Germline CDR1 and CDR2: SGHTA and FQGNSA. The CDR3 sequence is 15 residues long. The J segment lost 6 bases and the V segment lost 1 base, leaving 6 bases of the junction unmatched. As DNA, the CDR3 is TGTGCCAGCAGCTTAGTTGCTAGCGGGAGCCCCGAGCAGTACTTC. Protein: CASSLVASGSPEQYF. Based on the CDR3 plus reference TRBV7-2 and TRBJ2-7, the full variable domain is GAGVSQSPSNKVTEKGKDVELRCDPISGHTALYWYRQSLGQGLEFLIYFQGNSAPDKSGLPSDRFSAERTGGSVSTLTIQRTQQEDSAVYLCASSLVASGSPEQYFGPGTRLTVT.

This chain uses TRBV11-3 with TRBJ1-3, with 9 bases aligning to TRBD1. CDR1 SGHNT and CDR2 YENEEA come from the germline V gene. There are 15 residues in the CDR3. After removal of 4 bases from V and 2 bases from J, the junction contained 3 bases not matched to a gene. The CDR3 DNA follows: TGTGCCAGCAGCTCACAGGGGGCAGCTGGAAACACCATATATTTT. Protein sequence: CASSSQGAAGNTIYF.

V gene TRBV27 combines with J gene TRBJ2-1, with 10 positions matching TRBD2. CDR1 MNHEY and CDR2 SMNVEV come from the germline V gene (reference sequence). The V gene end was trimmed by 4 bases and the J gene end by 4 bases; junction bases not matched to a gene: 10. The CDR3 is 17 residues long. For the CDR3, the DNA is TGTGCCAGCAGTTCGGACAGAAGGACTAGCGGATACAATGAGCAGTTCTTC. Protein: CASSSDRRTSGYNEQFF.

The V call is TRBV25-1, the J call TRBJ2-1; 13 bases match TRBD2. CDR1 is MGHDK, CDR2 SYGVNS, per germline. CDR3 length: 18 amino acids. With V trimmed by 1 base and J by 4 bases, 7 bases remained unmatched. CDR3 nucleotides: TGTGCCAGCAGTGAATCAAGGACTAGCGGGAGTTTTTACAATGAGCAGTTCTTC. Its translation: CASSESRTSGSFYNEQFF.

J is TRBJ1-2 and V is TRBV29-1; 9 bases are shared with TRBD1. CDR3 length: 16 amino acids. The germline V gene has CDR1 SQVTM and CDR2 ANQGSEA. J lost 6 bases, V lost 1 base, and 12 bases had no gene match. CDR3 DNA sequence: TGCAGCGTTGAAGGGGGGATTAAGGACAGGGGCGATGGCTACACCTTC. Encoded protein: CSVEGGIKDRGDGYTF.

This rearrangement joins TRBV6-5 to TRBJ1-6, with 10 bases identical to TRBD1. The V gene end was trimmed by 6 bases and the J gene end by 9 bases; junction bases not matched to a gene: 5. The CDR3 extends over 14 amino acids. Germline V CDR1 and CDR2: MNHEY, SVGAGI. The CDR3: CASSPGTGVSPLHF. The CDR3, as DNA: TGTGCCAGCAGCCCCGGGACAGGGGTTTCACCCCTCCACTTT.